This TCR beta chain came from a study of OX40 agonist ivuxolimab in advanced cancers. Measured with immunoSEQ multiplex PCR; TCRdb has only the in-frame clones, and not every one. This table has about 21,000 clones, under 90% appearing once. The CDR3 contains 13 residues. The J segment lost 2 bases and the V segment lost 8 bases, leaving 2 bases of the junction unmatched. Germline lookup yields CDR1 MNHNY and CDR2 SVGAGI (reference sequence). V and J are TRBV6-6 and TRBJ1-3; 8 bases agree with TRBD1. The sequence came from an adult with an advanced solid tumor such as melanoma, head and neck, liver or kidney cancer. The specimen comprised CD4+ or CD8+ T cells sorted from blood, sampled in a trial of the OX40 agonist ivuxolimab. CDR3 in DNA: TGTGCCAGCCTGACAGGGGCTGGAAACACCATATATTTT. Translated: CASLTGAGNTIYF.